Detailed here is one TCR beta chain. This entry comes from a study of PD-L1 blockade in urothelial cancer. Time point given: pretreatment peripheral blood. There are 15 residues in the CDR3. From germline, CDR1 is MGHRA and CDR2 YSYEKL. With 2 bases clipped from V and 9 bases from J, the junction kept 10 bases outside the gene matches. Repertoires were generated with immunoSEQ multiplex PCR, while TCRdb's copy carries only in-frame clones and drops some. The table has 85,000 to 95,000 clones, 70% to 90% seen once; the top ten hold 0.85% to 1%. This chain connects TRBV4-1 to TRBJ2-7, with 10 bases aligning to TRBD2. The origin of this receptor is an elderly woman with urothelial cancer. The specimen comprised PBMCs, sampled around atezolizumab (anti-PD-L1) treatment. The CDR3 DNA is TGCGCCAGCAGCCAAAGTGGGCTAGCGGGAGCGGGGCAGTACTTC. This translates into CASSQSGLAGAGQYF.